This TCR beta chain was documented in a study of PD-1 and CTLA-4 blockade in melanoma. This clone was recorded a few times. This table comes from immunoSEQ multiplex PCR, and its TCRdb copy is limited to in-frame clones, with some not included. The table has 6,000 to 8,500 clones, 75% to 90% seen once; the top ten hold 35% to 50%. The CDR3 length is 14 residues. V was cut by 2 bases and J by 2 bases, with 6 bases left in between. The germline gives CDR1 SNHLY, CDR2 FYNNEI. The chain couples TRBV2 to TRBJ2-2; no reliable D call. The TCR was taken from a human donor with melanoma. Specimen: CD8+ T cells from peripheral blood, collected before anti-PD-1 treatment. The CDR3 sequence is CASSEWENTGELFF. The CDR3 bases are TGTGCCAGCAGTGAATGGGAAAACACCGGGGAGCTGTTTTTT.